This T cell receptor (beta chain) was sequenced for a study of cytomegalovirus exposure and HLA in healthy donors. The assay was immunoSEQ multiplex PCR, and TCRdb's table has in-frame clones only and misses some. This table holds over 100,000 clones, roughly nine tenths found once. This CDR3 spans 16 amino acids. Germline V gene data show CDR1 as LNHDA and CDR2 as SQIVND (reference sequence). The ends were cut back, 1 base at V and 4 bases at J, with 16 bases in the middle. The study drew the donors from its roughly 120-subject validation cohort, separate from the roughly 700-subject first cohort. J is TRBJ1-1 and V is TRBV19, with D tentatively TRBD1 (6 bases). Input material: PBMCs. This sequence was found in a man aged 30-40 years in good health and CMV-seronegative. CDR3 protein: CASSIAGTSGPTEAFF. As DNA, the CDR3 is TGTGCCAGTAGTATAGCGGGGACATCGGGACCCACTGAAGCTTTCTTT.